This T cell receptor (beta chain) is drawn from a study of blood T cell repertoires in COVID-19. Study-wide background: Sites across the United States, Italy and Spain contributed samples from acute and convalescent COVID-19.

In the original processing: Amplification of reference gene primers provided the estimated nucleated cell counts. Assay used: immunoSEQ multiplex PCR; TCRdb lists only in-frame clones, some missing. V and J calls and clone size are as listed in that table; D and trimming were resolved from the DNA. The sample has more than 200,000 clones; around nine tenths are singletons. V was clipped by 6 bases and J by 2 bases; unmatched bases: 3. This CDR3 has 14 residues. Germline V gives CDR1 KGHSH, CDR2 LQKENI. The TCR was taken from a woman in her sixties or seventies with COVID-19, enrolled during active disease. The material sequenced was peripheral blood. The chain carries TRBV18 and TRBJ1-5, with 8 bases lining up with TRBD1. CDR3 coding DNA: TGTGCCAGCTCGGCGACAGGGGGCAATCAGCCCCAGCATTTT. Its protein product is CASSATGGNQPQHF.